This T cell receptor (beta chain) emerged from a study of blood T cell repertoires in COVID-19. The overall study: Material from acute and convalescent COVID-19 was sourced from the United States, Italy and Spain. T cells, B-cell-depleted T cells, or PBMCs supplied cDNA or gDNA.

This clone showed up just once. The CDR3 runs 16 residues. Germline V gene sequence: CDR1 SGHRS, CDR2 YFSETQ. Trimming removed 3 bases from V and 5 bases from J; junction bases left unmatched: 11. Under the authors' procedure: Amplification of reference gene primers was used by the study to estimate nucleated cell counts. Clones were read by immunoSEQ multiplex PCR, and TCRdb kept only the in-frame ones, dropping some. V, J and clone size were drawn from that table, and D and trimming were deduced from the DNA. The data contain under 350,000 clones, around 85% of them singletons. The sequence derives from a woman in her seventies with acute or convalescent COVID-19. V gene TRBV5-1 combines with J gene TRBJ2-1, with 7 bases aligning to TRBD2. Sequenced sample: peripheral blood. The CDR3: CASSWVAGSNNNEQFF. DNA of the CDR3: TGCGCCAGCAGCTGGGTAGCGGGTTCCAACAACAATGAGCAGTTCTTC.